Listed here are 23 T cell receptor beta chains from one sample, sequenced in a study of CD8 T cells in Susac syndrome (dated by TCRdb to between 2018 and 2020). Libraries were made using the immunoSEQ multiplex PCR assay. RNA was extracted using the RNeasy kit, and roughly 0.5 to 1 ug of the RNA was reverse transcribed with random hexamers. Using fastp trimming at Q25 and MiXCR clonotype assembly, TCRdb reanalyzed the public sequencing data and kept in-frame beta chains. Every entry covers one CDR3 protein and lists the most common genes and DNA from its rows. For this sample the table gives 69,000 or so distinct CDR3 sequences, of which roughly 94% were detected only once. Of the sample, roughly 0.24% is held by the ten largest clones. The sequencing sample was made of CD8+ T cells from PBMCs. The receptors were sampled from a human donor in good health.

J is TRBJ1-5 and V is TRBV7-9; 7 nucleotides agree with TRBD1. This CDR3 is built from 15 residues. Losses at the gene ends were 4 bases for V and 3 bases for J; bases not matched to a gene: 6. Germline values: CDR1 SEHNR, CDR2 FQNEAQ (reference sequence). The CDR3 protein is CASSSDREHNQPQHF. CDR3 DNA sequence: TGTGCCAGCAGCTCCGACAGGGAACACAATCAGCCCCAGCATTTT.

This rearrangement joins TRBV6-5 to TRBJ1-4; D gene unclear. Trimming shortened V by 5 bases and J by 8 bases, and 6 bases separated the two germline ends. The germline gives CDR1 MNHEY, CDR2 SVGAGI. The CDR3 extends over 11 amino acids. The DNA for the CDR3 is TGTGCCAGCAGTACGGGAGAAAAACTGTTTTTT. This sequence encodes CASSTGEKLFF.

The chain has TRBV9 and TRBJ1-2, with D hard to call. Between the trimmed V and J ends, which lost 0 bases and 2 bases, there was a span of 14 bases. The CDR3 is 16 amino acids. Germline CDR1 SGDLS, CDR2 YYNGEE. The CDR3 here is CASSVDVASINYGYTF. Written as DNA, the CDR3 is TGTGCCAGCAGCGTAGATGTGGCCTCTATCAACTATGGCTACACCTTC.

The CDR3 reads CASSQPGTAGDETQYF. Here the CDR3 DNA reads TGTGCCAGCAGCCAACCCGGGACGGCGGGGGATGAGACCCAGTACTTC. The chain is built from TRBV3-1 and TRBJ2-5; 7 nucleotides agree with TRBD2. CDR1 is LGHDT, CDR2 YNNKEL, per germline (reference sequence). This CDR3 is built from 16 residues. With V trimmed by 2 bases and J by 5 bases, 11 bases remained unmatched.

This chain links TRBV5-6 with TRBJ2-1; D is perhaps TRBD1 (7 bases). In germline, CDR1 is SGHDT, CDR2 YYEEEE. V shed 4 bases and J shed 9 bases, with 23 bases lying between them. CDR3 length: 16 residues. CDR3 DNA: TGTGCCAGCAGCCCGATCTTGGCGGGGAGACAGGGTGAGCAGTTCTTC. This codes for CASSPILAGRQGEQFF.

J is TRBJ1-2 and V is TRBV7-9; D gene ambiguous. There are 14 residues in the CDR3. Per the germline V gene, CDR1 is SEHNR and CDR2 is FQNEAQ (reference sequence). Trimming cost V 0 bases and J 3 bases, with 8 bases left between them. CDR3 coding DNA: TGTGCCAGCAGCTTAGCAGGGTCCGACTATGGCTACACCTTC. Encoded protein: CASSLAGSDYGYTF.

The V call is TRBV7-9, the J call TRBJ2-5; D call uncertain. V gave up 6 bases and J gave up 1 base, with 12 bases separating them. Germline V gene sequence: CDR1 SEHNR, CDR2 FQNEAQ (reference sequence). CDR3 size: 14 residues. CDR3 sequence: CASSTLGVQETQYF. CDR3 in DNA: TGTGCCAGCAGTACTCTCGGAGTCCAAGAGACCCAGTACTTC.

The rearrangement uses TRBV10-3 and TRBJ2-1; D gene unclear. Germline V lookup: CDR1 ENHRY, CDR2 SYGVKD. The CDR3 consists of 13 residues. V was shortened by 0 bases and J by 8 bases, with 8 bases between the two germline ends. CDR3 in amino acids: CAISESNRDEQFF. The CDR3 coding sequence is TGTGCCATCAGTGAGTCCAATCGCGATGAGCAGTTCTTC.

The CDR3 DNA is TGTGCCAGCAGCTTGGTGGGCGAGGGGAATCAGCCCCAGCATTTT. Translation: CASSLVGEGNQPQHF. The genes are TRBV5-5 and TRBJ1-5; TRBD1 might be the D (5 bases). The V gene's germline CDR1 is SGHKS and CDR2 YYEKEE (reference sequence). The CDR3 has 15 amino acids. Trimming left V 0 bases short and J 4 bases short, with 11 bases between.

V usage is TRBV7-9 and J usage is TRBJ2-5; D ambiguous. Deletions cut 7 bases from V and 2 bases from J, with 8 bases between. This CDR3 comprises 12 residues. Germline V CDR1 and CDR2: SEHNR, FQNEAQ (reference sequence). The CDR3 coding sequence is TGTGCCAGCACGAGTTTACAAGAGACCCAGTACTTC. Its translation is CASTSLQETQYF.

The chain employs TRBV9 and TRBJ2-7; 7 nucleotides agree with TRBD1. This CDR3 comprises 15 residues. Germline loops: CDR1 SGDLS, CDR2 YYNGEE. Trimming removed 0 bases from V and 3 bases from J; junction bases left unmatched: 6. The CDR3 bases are TGTGCCAGCAGCGTAGGGGAGACAGGGTTCTACGAGCAGTACTTC. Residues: CASSVGETGFYEQYF.

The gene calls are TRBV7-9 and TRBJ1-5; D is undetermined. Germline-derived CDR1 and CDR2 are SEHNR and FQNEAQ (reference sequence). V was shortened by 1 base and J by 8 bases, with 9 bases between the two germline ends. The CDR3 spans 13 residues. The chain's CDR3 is CASSLGSSKPQHF. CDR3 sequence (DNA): TGTGCCAGCAGCTTAGGGAGTTCAAAGCCCCAGCATTTT.

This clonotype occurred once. The chain's CDR3 is CASSFKSSHDSGANVLTF. In DNA form, the CDR3 reads TGTGCCAGCAGCTTCAAGAGTTCCCACGACTCTGGGGCCAACGTCCTGACTTTC. The J gene is TRBJ2-6, the V gene TRBV7-8; no clear D. The germline V gene encodes CDR1 SGHVS and CDR2 FQNEAQ. This CDR3 has 18 amino acids. V lost 3 bases and J 0 bases, leaving 15 bases between the germline ends. Variable domain in full (rest from reference TRBV7-8 and TRBJ2-6): GAGVSQSPRYKVAKRGQDVALRCDPISGHVSLFWYQQALGQGPEFLTYFQNEAQLDKSGLPSDRFFAERPEGSVSTLKIQRTQQEDSAVYLCASSFKSSHDSGANVLTFGAGSRLTVL.

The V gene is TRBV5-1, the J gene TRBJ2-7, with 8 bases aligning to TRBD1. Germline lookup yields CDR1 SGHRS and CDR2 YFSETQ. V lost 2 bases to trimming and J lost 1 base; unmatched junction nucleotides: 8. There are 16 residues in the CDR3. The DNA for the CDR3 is TGCGCCAGCAGCTTCGAACTAGGACAGGGTTCCTACGAGCAGTACTTC. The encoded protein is CASSFELGQGSYEQYF.

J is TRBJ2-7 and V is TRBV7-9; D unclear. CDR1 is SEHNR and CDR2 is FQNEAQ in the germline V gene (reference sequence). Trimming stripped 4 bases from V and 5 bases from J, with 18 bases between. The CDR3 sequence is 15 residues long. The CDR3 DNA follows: TGTGCCAGCAGCTACCCGGACGTACTTGGTGACGAGCAGTACGTC. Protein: CASSYPDVLGDEQYV.

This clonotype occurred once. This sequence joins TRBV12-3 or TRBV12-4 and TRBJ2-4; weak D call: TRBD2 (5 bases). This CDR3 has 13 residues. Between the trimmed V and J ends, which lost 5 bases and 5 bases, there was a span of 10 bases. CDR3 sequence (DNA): TGTGCCAGCAGTAGAGGGTTTGAAAACATTCAGTACTTC. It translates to CASSRGFENIQYF.

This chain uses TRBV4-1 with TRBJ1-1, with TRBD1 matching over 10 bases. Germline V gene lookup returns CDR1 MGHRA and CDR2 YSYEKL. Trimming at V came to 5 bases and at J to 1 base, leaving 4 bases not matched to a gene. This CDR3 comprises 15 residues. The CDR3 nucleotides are TGCGCCAGCAGCTCCCGGGACAGGGGGAACACTGAAGCTTTCTTT. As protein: CASSSRDRGNTEAFF.

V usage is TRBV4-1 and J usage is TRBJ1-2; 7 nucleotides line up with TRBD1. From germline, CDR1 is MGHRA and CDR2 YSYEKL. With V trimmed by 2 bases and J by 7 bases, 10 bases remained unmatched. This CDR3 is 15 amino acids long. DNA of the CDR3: TGCGCCAGCAGCCAATTGCTGGACAGGCGCTTTGGCTACACCTTC. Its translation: CASSQLLDRRFGYTF.

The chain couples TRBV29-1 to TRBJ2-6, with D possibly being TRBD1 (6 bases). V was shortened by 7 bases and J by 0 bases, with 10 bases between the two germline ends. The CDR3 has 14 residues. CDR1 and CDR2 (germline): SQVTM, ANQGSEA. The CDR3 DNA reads TGCAGCGCCAGGGGTCTCTCTGGGGCCAACGTCCTGACTTTC. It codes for CSARGLSGANVLTF.

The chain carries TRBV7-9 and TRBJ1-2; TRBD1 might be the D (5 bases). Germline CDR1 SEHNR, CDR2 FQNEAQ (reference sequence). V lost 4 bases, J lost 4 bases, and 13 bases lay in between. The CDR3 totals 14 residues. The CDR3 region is CASSSGTSFYGYTF. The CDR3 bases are TGTGCCAGCAGCTCCGGGACCTCTTTCTATGGCTACACCTTC.

The CDR3 loop is CSVVLETDYEQYF. The CDR3 DNA is TGCAGCGTCGTCTTAGAGACAGATTACGAGCAGTACTTC. This rearrangement joins TRBV29-1 to TRBJ2-7; TRBD1 might be the D (5 bases). This CDR3 region has 13 residues. Germline assignment: CDR1 SQVTM and CDR2 ANQGSEA. V was shortened by 6 bases and J by 4 bases, with 16 bases between the two germline ends.

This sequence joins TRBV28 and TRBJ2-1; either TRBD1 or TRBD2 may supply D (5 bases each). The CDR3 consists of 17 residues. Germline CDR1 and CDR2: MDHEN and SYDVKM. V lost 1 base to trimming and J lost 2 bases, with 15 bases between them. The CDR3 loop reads CASSLSRGLAPYNEQFF. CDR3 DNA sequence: TGTGCCAGCAGTTTATCCCGGGGCCTGGCCCCCTACAATGAGCAGTTCTTC.

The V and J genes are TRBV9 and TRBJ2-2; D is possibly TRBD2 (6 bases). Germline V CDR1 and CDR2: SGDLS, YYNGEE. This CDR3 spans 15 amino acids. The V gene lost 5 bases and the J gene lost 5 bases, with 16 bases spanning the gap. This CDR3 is CASRPMGGDTGELFF. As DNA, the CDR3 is TGTGCCAGCAGACCAATGGGGGGTGATACCGGGGAGCTGTTTTTT. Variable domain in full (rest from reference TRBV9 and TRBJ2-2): DSGVTQTPKHLITATGQRVTLRCSPRSGDLSVYWYQQSLDQGLQFLIQYYNGEERAKGNILERFSAQQFPDLHSELNLSSLELGDSALYFCASRPMGGDTGELFFGEGSRLTVL.